This T cell receptor beta chain was identified in a study of shared clonotypes between healthy human individuals. Study results and limitations: Between four donors, naive CD4 clonotypes were shared at a level of about 5%.

In regard to this clone: Its antigen is still unknown.

V lost 2 bases and J lost 4, with 12 bases in between. The germline V gene has CDR1 SGHTA and CDR2 FQGNSA. The CDR3 sequence is 15 residues long. The assay was immunoSEQ multiplex PCR, and TCRdb's table has in-frame clones only and misses some. The data hold roughly 2.5 million clones, with about 92% observed a single time. The source is a young man in good health. What was sequenced was naive CD4+ T cells sorted from blood. Sample subset: CD45RA+ positively selected. The chain employs TRBV7-2 and TRBJ2-4, with D unclear. The CDR3 reads CASSLFRTDKNIQYF. As DNA, the CDR3 is TGTGCCAGCAGCTTATTTCGGACGGATAAAAACATTCAGTACTTC.